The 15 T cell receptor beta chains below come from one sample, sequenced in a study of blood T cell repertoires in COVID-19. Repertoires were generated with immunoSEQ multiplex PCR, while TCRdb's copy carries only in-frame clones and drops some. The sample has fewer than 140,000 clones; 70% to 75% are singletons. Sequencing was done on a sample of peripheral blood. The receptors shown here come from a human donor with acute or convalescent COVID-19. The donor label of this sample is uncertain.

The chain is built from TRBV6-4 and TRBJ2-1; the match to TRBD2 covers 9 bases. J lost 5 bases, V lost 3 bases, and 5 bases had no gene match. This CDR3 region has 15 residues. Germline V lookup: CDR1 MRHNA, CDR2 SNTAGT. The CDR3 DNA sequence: TGTGCCAGCAGTGAGGGCGGGGGGGCCAACAATGAGCAGTTCTTC. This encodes CASSEGGGANNEQFF.

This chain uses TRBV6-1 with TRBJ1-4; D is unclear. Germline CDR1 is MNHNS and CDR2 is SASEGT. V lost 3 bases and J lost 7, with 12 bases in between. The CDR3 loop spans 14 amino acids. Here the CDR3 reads CASSDRYSGEKLFF. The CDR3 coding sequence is TGTGCCAGCAGTGATAGGTACAGCGGTGAAAAACTGTTTTTT.

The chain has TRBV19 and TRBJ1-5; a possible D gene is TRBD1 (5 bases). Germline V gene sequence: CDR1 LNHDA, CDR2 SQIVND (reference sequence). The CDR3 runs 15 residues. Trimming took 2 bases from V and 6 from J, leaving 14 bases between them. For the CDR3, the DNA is TGTGCCAGTAGTATAAGGCAGGGTCAGATTCAGCCCCAGCATTTT. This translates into CASSIRQGQIQPQHF.

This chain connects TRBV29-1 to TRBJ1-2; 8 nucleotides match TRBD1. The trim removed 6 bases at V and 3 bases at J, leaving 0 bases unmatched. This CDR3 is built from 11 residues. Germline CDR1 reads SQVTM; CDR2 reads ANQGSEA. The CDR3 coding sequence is TGCAGCGTACAGGGGGACTATGGCTACACCTTC. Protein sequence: CSVQGDYGYTF.

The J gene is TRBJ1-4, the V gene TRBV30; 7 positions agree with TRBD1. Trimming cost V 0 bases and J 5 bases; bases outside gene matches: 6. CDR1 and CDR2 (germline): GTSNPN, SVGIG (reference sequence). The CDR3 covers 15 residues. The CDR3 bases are TGTGCCTGGAGTGTAATAAGGGGGCGGAATGAAAAACTGTTTTTT. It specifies CAWSVIRGRNEKLFF. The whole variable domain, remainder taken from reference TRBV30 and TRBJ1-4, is SQTIHQWPATLVQPVGSPLSLECTVEGTSNPNLYWYRQAAGRGLQLLFYSVGIGQISSEVPQNLSASRPQDRQFILSSKKLLLSDSGFYLCAWSVIRGRNEKLFFGSGTQLSVL.

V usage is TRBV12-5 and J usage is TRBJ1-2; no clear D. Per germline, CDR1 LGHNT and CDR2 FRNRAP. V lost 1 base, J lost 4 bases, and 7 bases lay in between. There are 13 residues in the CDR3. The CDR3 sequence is CASGLDTAYGYTF. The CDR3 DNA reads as TGTGCTAGTGGTTTGGATACAGCCTATGGCTACACCTTC.

Here the CDR3 reads CASARGPGNEKLFF. DNA for the CDR3: TGTGCCAGTGCGAGGGGGCCTGGGAATGAAAAACTGTTTTTT. J is TRBJ1-4 and V is TRBV18; 7 bases agree with TRBD1. V gave up 9 bases and J gave up 5 bases; unmatched junction bases: 9. CDR1 and CDR2 (germline): KGHSH, LQKENI. CDR3 length: 14 residues.

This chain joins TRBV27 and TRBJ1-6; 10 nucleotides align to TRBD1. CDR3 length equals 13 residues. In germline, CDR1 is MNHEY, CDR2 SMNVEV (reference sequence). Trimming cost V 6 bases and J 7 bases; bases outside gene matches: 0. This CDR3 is CASRGQGNSPLHF. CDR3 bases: TGTGCCAGCAGGGGACAGGGGAATTCACCCCTCCACTTT.

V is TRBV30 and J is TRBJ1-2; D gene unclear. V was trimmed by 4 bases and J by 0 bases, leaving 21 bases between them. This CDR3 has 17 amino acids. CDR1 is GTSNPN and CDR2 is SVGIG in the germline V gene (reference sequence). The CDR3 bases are TGTGCCTGGAATCCGCGACTGATACTAACCACTAACTATGGCTACACCTTC. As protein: CAWNPRLILTTNYGYTF.

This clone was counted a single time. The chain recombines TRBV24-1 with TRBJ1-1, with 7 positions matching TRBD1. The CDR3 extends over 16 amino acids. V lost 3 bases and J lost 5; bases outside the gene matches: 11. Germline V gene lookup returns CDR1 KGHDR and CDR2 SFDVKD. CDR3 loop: CATSDPGRGRSTEAFF. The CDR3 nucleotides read TGTGCCACCAGTGATCCCGGGAGGGGGCGATCGACTGAAGCTTTCTTT.

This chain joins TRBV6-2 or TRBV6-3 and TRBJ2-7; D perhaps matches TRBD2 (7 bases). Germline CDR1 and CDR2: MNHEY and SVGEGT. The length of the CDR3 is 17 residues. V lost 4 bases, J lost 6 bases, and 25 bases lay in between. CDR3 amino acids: CASSSISIYREGSEQYF. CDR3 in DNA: TGTGCCAGCAGTTCCATCTCGATTTACAGGGAGGGAAGCGAGCAGTACTTC.

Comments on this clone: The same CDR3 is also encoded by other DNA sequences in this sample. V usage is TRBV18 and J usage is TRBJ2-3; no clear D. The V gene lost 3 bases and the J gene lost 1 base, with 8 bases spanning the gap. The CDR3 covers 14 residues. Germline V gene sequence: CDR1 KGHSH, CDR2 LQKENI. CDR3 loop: CASSPLGGTDTQYF. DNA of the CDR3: TGTGCCAGCTCACCGCTAGGAGGCACAGATACGCAGTATTTT.

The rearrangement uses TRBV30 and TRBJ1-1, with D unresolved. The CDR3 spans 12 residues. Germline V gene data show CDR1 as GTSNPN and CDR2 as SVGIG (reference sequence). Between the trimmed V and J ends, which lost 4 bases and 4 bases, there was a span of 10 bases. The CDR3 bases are TGTGCCTGGAAGCAGGATTTCACTGAAGCTTTCTTT. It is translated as CAWKQDFTEAFF.

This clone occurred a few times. CDR3 in DNA: TGTGCCAGCTCACCACGATCAGGTTACAATGAGCAGTTCTTC. Translated, it gives CASSPRSGYNEQFF. This chain connects TRBV18 to TRBJ2-1; no firm D call. V was pared by 1 base and J by 4 bases, with 8 bases between. Looked up from germline, CDR1 is KGHSH and CDR2 is LQKENI. The CDR3 runs to 14 residues.

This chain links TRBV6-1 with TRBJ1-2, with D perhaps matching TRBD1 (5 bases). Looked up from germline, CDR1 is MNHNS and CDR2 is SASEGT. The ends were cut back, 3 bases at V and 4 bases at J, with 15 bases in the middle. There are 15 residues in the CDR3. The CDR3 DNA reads TGTGCCAGCAGTGAGAGTGGGGGGGGTGGCTATGGCTACACCTTC. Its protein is CASSESGGGGYGYTF.